The 32 T cell receptor beta chains in this list originate from one sample, sequenced in a study of shared clonotypes between healthy human individuals (dated by TCRdb to the early 2020s). The library relied on the immunoSEQ multiplex PCR assay. Sourced from immuneACCESS, this table was stored by TCRdb with only in-frame sequences that have V and J called. A share of the clones is absent; for the studies checked, an unresolved V gene accounts for under half, and the remainder has no known explanation. The sample table shows about 530,000 clones, and nearly 80% are seen once. In total, the top ten clones hold approximately 12% of the sample. The sample was PBMCs. The receptors here all came from a woman aged 40-49 years in good health. Some clones in this sample may be carry-over from other donors' samples.

The genes are TRBV5-1 and TRBJ2-7; perhaps TRBD2 as D (6 bases). CDR3 size: 15 residues. Germline V lookup: CDR1 SGHRS, CDR2 YFSETQ. The ends were cut back, 0 bases at V and 7 bases at J, with 17 bases in the middle. Here the CDR3 reads CASSLDGFGAGEQYF. The CDR3 DNA sequence: TGCGCCAGCAGCTTGGACGGATTTGGGGCGGGGGAGCAGTACTTC.

This clone was observed at least ten times. The rearrangement uses TRBV20-1 and TRBJ2-7; no clear D. The germline V and J ends were trimmed by 7 bases and 2 bases, with 9 bases remaining between them. The germline CDR1 and CDR2 sequences are DFQATT and SNEGSKA (reference sequence). The CDR3 is 11 residues long. As DNA, the CDR3 is TGCAGTGGAAGTTCCGCCTACGAGCAGTACTTC. Translating gives CSGSSAYEQYF.

The table lists this clone with a few counts. CDR3 nucleotides: TGTGCCAGCAGCCCCTTTGAAGGTGGTAGCACAGATACGCAGTATTTT. Amino acid sequence: CASSPFEGGSTDTQYF. The genes are TRBV9 and TRBJ2-3, with unresolved D. Germline CDR1 SGDLS, CDR2 YYNGEE. The CDR3 consists of 16 residues. The V gene lost 4 bases and the J gene lost 0 bases, with 15 bases spanning the gap. The entire variable domain, with the rest obtained from reference TRBV9 and TRBJ2-3, is as follows: DSGVTQTPKHLITATGQRVTLRCSPRSGDLSVYWYQQSLDQGLQFLIQYYNGEERAKGNILERFSAQQFPDLHSELNLSSLELGDSALYFCASSPFEGGSTDTQYFGPGTRLTVL.

V usage is TRBV28 and J usage is TRBJ2-7; 10 nucleotides match TRBD2. Trimming cost V 5 bases and J 2 bases; bases outside gene matches: 9. CDR1 is MDHEN, CDR2 SYDVKM, per germline. This CDR3 region has 16 residues. CDR3 nucleotide sequence: TGTGCCAGCAGTACCCCGGGACTAGCGCCCACCTACGAGCAGTACTTC. It encodes CASSTPGLAPTYEQYF. The full variable domain, completed using reference TRBV28 and TRBJ2-7, is DVKVTQSSRYLVKRTGEKVFLECVQDMDHENMFWYRQDPGLGLRLIYFSYDVKMKEKGDIPEGYSVSREKKERFSLILESASTNQTSMYLCASSTPGLAPTYEQYFGPGTRLTVT.

V gene TRBV7-2 combines with J gene TRBJ1-6; D possibly corresponds to TRBD1 (5 bases). Trimming pared 7 bases from V and 6 bases from J, leaving 13 bases between. Germline V gene data show CDR1 as SGHTA and CDR2 as FQGNSA. This CDR3 region has 14 residues. The CDR3 DNA reads TGTGCCAGCAACCTCGGGACGGCTAATTCACCCCTCCACTTT. Protein: CASNLGTANSPLHF. Together with reference TRBV7-2 and TRBJ1-6, the CDR3 gives the full variable domain: GAGVSQSPSNKVTEKGKDVELRCDPISGHTALYWYRQSLGQGLEFLIYFQGNSAPDKSGLPSDRFSAERTGGSVSTLTIQRTQQEDSAVYLCASNLGTANSPLHFGNGTRLTVT.

The CDR3 DNA is TGTGCCATCAGGTCACAGGGTGGAAACACCATATATTTT. Its protein is CAIRSQGGNTIYF. The chain uses TRBV10-3 and TRBJ1-3, with D maybe TRBD1 (6 bases). CDR3 length equals 13 residues. The germline CDR1 and CDR2 sequences are ENHRY and SYGVKD. The ends were cut back, 6 bases at V and 3 bases at J, with 9 bases in the middle.

The genes are TRBV13 and TRBJ2-3, with D perhaps TRBD2 (6 bases). This CDR3 has 18 amino acids. Trimming took off 0 bases at V and 0 bases at J, with 16 bases between the two ends. The V gene's germline CDR1 is PRHDT and CDR2 FYEKMQ (reference sequence). CDR3: CASSLGARAGTSTDTQYF. CDR3 nucleotides: TGTGCCAGCAGCTTAGGAGCCCGTGCGGGGACTAGCACAGATACGCAGTATTTT.

The chain couples TRBV5-1 to TRBJ1-3; D gene unclear. With 0 bases removed from V and 3 bases from J, the gap between germline ends came to 13 bases. The CDR3 consists of 16 residues. Germline CDR1 SGHRS, CDR2 YFSETQ. The CDR3 protein is CASSLEPGGYGNTIYF. The CDR3, as DNA: TGCGCCAGCAGCTTGGAACCGGGCGGATATGGAAACACCATATATTTT.

The rearrangement joins TRBV19 to TRBJ2-3; tentative D call: TRBD2 (6 bases). This CDR3 comprises 16 residues. Trimming stripped 3 bases from V and 0 bases from J, with 13 bases between. Germline assignment: CDR1 LNHDA and CDR2 SQIVND (reference sequence). The CDR3 here is CASSIGGGASTDTQYF. The CDR3 DNA reads as TGTGCCAGTAGTATCGGTGGCGGGGCCAGCACAGATACGCAGTATTTT.

This chain uses TRBV19 with TRBJ2-3, with D possibly TRBD2 on 5 matching bases. The CDR3 runs 13 residues. Germline V lookup: CDR1 LNHDA, CDR2 SQIVND (reference sequence). V gave up 7 bases and J gave up 1 base, with 9 bases separating them. The CDR3 DNA sequence: TGTGCCAGTAAGCGGTCGGGCACAGATACGCAGTATTTT. Translation: CASKRSGTDTQYF.

As for this clone: This is likely an artifact of a read error, given a far larger clone one base away. Other DNA sequences in this specimen translate into the identical CDR3. The chain links TRBV7-9 to TRBJ2-5; possible D gene TRBD2, 5 bases. From germline, CDR1 is SEHNR and CDR2 FQNEAQ (reference sequence). CDR3 length: 12 amino acids. CDR3 sequence (DNA): TGTGCCAGCAGTTTAGCGATCGAGACCCAGTACTTC. Encoded protein: CASSLAIETQYF.

This clone was seen only once. It may be a read error: a sequence one base away is much more abundant. The rearrangement links TRBV2 to TRBJ1-5; D remains ambiguous. V was cut by 4 bases and J by 8 bases, with 15 bases left in between. Looked up from germline, CDR1 is SNHLY and CDR2 is FYNNEI. This CDR3 spans 14 amino acids. The CDR3 reads CASSGRARDKPQHF. CDR3 bases: TGTGCCAGCAGTGGAAGGGCCCGCGATAAGCCCCAGCATTTT.

The chain links TRBV10-3 to TRBJ1-1; no clear D. The CDR3 totals 13 residues. V shed 2 bases and J shed 3 bases, with 7 bases lying between them. Germline assignment: CDR1 ENHRY and CDR2 SYGVKD. The CDR3 DNA reads TGTGCCATCAGTGAGGGTTTCTACACTGAAGCTTTCTTT. Translation gives CAISEGFYTEAFF.

The chain links TRBV9 to TRBJ1-3; D gene unclear. CDR1 and CDR2 from the germline V gene are SGDLS and YYNGEE. V was pared by 4 bases and J by 4 bases, with 12 bases between. This CDR3 has 14 residues. CDR3 loop: CASSNQVMGNTIYF. The CDR3 region has the DNA TGTGCCAGCAGCAACCAGGTGATGGGAAACACCATATATTTT.

V and J are TRBV9 and TRBJ1-3; no reliable D call. CDR1 is SGDLS and CDR2 is YYNGEE in the germline V gene. Between the trimmed V and J ends, which lost 0 bases and 2 bases, there was a span of 12 bases. This CDR3 is 16 amino acids long. DNA for the CDR3: TGTGCCAGCAGCGTAGCTACCGCAGGTCCTGGAAACACCATATATTTT. This gives the protein CASSVATAGPGNTIYF. Full variable domain (missing parts from reference TRBV9 and TRBJ1-3): DSGVTQTPKHLITATGQRVTLRCSPRSGDLSVYWYQQSLDQGLQFLIQYYNGEERAKGNILERFSAQQFPDLHSELNLSSLELGDSALYFCASSVATAGPGNTIYFGEGSWLTVV.

The chain carries TRBV27 and TRBJ2-3; 7 bases map to TRBD1. The germline CDR1 and CDR2 sequences are MNHEY and SMNVEV (reference sequence). After removal of 6 bases from V and 2 bases from J, the junction contained 5 bases not matched to a gene. This CDR3 has 14 residues. The CDR3 DNA sequence: TGTGCCAGCAGGAGGGGGCAGGTCACAGATACGCAGTATTTT. Its protein is CASRRGQVTDTQYF.

V is TRBV7-9 and J is TRBJ1-2; D perhaps matches TRBD1 (5 bases). This CDR3 is built from 14 residues. Per germline, CDR1 SEHNR and CDR2 FQNEAQ (reference sequence). V was clipped by 3 bases and J by 6 bases, with 14 bases between them. The CDR3: CASSLSSQGHGYTF. Here the CDR3 DNA reads TGTGCCAGCAGCTTGTCAAGTCAGGGCCATGGCTACACCTTC.

In its sample, this clone was seen once. The rearrangement links TRBV7-9 to TRBJ2-7; TRBD1 is a possible D gene (5 bases). This CDR3 contains 15 residues. Trimming shortened V by 5 bases and J by 0 bases, and 14 bases separated the two germline ends. Germline V gene data show CDR1 as SEHNR and CDR2 as FQNEAQ (reference sequence). The chain's CDR3 is CASSTTDSPSYEQYF. CDR3 sequence (DNA): TGTGCCAGCAGCACCACCGACAGTCCCTCCTACGAGCAGTACTTC.

V and J are TRBV7-3 and TRBJ2-3; 8 nucleotides match TRBD1. Trimming took 2 bases from V and 0 from J; bases not matched to a gene: 7. The CDR3 spans 17 residues. CDR1 is SGHTA, CDR2 FQGTGA, per germline. CDR3 residues: CASSLYPTGESTDTQYF. DNA for the CDR3: TGTGCCAGCAGCTTATACCCGACAGGGGAAAGCACAGATACGCAGTATTTT. The variable domain in full, with the rest retrieved from reference TRBV7-3 and TRBJ2-3, is GAGVSQTPSNKVTEKGKYVELRCDPISGHTALYWYRQSLGQGPEFLIYFQGTGAADDSGLPNDRFFAVRPEGSVSTLKIQRTERGDSAVYLCASSLYPTGESTDTQYFGPGTRLTVL.

This clone was counted once. The chain joins TRBV27 to TRBJ2-2; D is unclear. Trimming removed 5 bases at V and 5 bases at J, with 6 bases between. The CDR3 sequence is 12 residues long. Germline CDR1 is MNHEY and CDR2 is SMNVEV (reference sequence). Here the CDR3 reads CASSPATGELFF. The DNA for the CDR3 is TGTGCCAGCAGTCCAGCGACCGGGGAGCTGTTTTTT.

Of note for this clone: At the DNA level, this CDR3 is encoded by other sequences in the same sample as well. The V gene is TRBV14, the J gene TRBJ2-7, with 7 nucleotides matching TRBD2. Per the germline V gene, CDR1 is SGHDN and CDR2 is FVKESK. This CDR3 has 13 amino acids. The trim removed 1 base at V and 7 bases at J, leaving 4 bases unmatched. CDR3: CASSQGAGGEQYF. The CDR3 nucleotides read TGTGCCAGCAGCCAAGGAGCCGGGGGGGAGCAGTACTTC.

The rearrangement uses TRBV27 and TRBJ1-1; D possibly corresponds to TRBD1 (5 bases). The CDR3 runs 16 residues. V gave up 10 bases and J gave up 1 base, with 22 bases separating them. Germline CDR1 reads MNHEY; CDR2 reads SMNVEV (reference sequence). The CDR3 reads CATSRALRDRNTEAFF. The CDR3 coding sequence is TGTGCCACCTCCCGGGCCCTCAGGGATCGGAACACTGAAGCTTTCTTT.

The chain employs TRBV7-3 and TRBJ2-3; no definite D call. Germline lookup yields CDR1 SGHTA and CDR2 FQGTGA. The CDR3 contains 15 residues. The V and J ends lost 1 base and 6 bases respectively, with 14 bases between them. CDR3 coding DNA: TGTGCCAGCAGCTTAAACTCGGCAAATTGGGATACGCAGTATTTT. Translating gives CASSLNSANWDTQYF.

This clone was found once. The V gene is TRBV19, the J gene TRBJ1-5; the D is unclear. The CDR3 runs 15 residues. Trimming took 3 bases from V and 1 from J, leaving 10 bases between them. Germline values: CDR1 LNHDA, CDR2 SQIVND (reference sequence). The DNA for the CDR3 is TGTGCCAGTAGTATTGGTGGCTGGAGCAATCAGCCCCAGCATTTT. Its translation: CASSIGGWSNQPQHF.

J is TRBJ2-5 and V is TRBV6-5, with 7 bases matching TRBD1. Germline V gene lookup returns CDR1 MNHEY and CDR2 SVGAGI. The V segment lost 1 base and the J segment 4 bases; nucleotides outside the gene matches: 3. The CDR3 consists of 14 residues. CDR3 amino acids: CASSYWAGGETQYF. The DNA for the CDR3 is TGTGCCAGCAGTTACTGGGCAGGGGGAGAGACCCAGTACTTC.

The chain couples TRBV27 to TRBJ2-7; the match to TRBD1 covers 8 bases. CDR3 length: 17 residues. The ends lost 3 bases at V and 1 base at J; junction bases unmatched: 11. CDR1 is MNHEY and CDR2 is SMNVEV in the germline V gene (reference sequence). The CDR3 here is CASSFSNTGGWSYEQYF. The CDR3 DNA reads TGTGCCAGCAGTTTCTCTAACACAGGGGGTTGGTCCTACGAGCAGTACTTC.

The chain couples TRBV23-1 to TRBJ1-5, with 12 bases lining up with TRBD1. TRBV23-1 qualifies as an ORF whose function is uncertain. After removal of 2 bases from V and 3 bases from J, the junction contained 14 bases not matched to a gene. The CDR3 extends over 20 amino acids. DNA for the CDR3: TGCGCCAGCAGTCAACATACCGGGACAGGGGGCGGTTTTCCCAATCAGCCCCAGCATTTT. This encodes CASSQHTGTGGGFPNQPQHF.

The V and J genes are TRBV18 and TRBJ2-3; 14 bases are shared with TRBD2. This CDR3 comprises 18 residues. Germline V CDR1 and CDR2: KGHSH, LQKENI. J was trimmed by 3 bases and V by 3 bases; bases with no gene match: 8. CDR3 coding DNA: TGTGCCAGCTCACCCTCCGGGACTAGCGGGAGTCGTACAGATACGCAGTATTTT. This codes for CASSPSGTSGSRTDTQYF.

The chain couples TRBV27 to TRBJ1-1, with D possibly being TRBD1 (5 bases). The V gene's germline CDR1 is MNHEY and CDR2 SMNVEV (reference sequence). CDR3 size: 14 residues. Trimming shortened V by 5 bases and J by 3 bases, and 13 bases separated the two germline ends. CDR3 loop: CASSERGVYTEAFF. The CDR3 bases are TGTGCCAGCAGTGAACGGGGGGTTTACACTGAAGCTTTCTTT.

CDR3 protein: CASSPTTDRRRTQYF. The CDR3 DNA follows: TGTGCCAGCAGTCCAACTACGGACAGGCGACGGACCCAGTACTTC. The genes are TRBV28 and TRBJ2-5, with 7 bases fitting TRBD1. The trim removed 5 bases at V and 7 bases at J, leaving 13 bases unmatched. Germline CDR1 and CDR2: MDHEN and SYDVKM. The CDR3 length is 15 residues.

The chain is built from TRBV29-1 and TRBJ2-3; 8 bases map to TRBD1. With V trimmed by 5 bases and J by 4 bases, 14 bases remained unmatched. Looked up from germline, CDR1 is SQVTM and CDR2 is ANQGSEA. The CDR3 runs to 16 residues. The CDR3 is CSVLGLWQGASDTQYF. CDR3 bases: TGCAGCGTTCTGGGGTTGTGGCAGGGGGCTTCAGATACGCAGTATTTT.

The sample holds one count of this clone. The V call is TRBV30, the J call TRBJ1-2; perhaps TRBD1 as D (6 bases). The V and J ends lost 5 bases and 4 bases respectively, with 11 bases between them. The germline V gene has CDR1 GTSNPN and CDR2 SVGIG (reference sequence). The CDR3 sequence is 12 residues long. The chain's CDR3 is CAWERGGYGYTF. In DNA, the CDR3 is TGTGCCTGGGAAAGAGGGGGCTATGGCTACACCTTC. Full variable domain (outside the CDR3, taken from reference TRBV30 and TRBJ1-2): SQTIHQWPATLVQPVGSPLSLECTVEGTSNPNLYWYRQAAGRGLQLLFYSVGIGQISSEVPQNLSASRPQDRQFILSSKKLLLSDSGFYLCAWERGGYGYTFGSGTRLTVV.